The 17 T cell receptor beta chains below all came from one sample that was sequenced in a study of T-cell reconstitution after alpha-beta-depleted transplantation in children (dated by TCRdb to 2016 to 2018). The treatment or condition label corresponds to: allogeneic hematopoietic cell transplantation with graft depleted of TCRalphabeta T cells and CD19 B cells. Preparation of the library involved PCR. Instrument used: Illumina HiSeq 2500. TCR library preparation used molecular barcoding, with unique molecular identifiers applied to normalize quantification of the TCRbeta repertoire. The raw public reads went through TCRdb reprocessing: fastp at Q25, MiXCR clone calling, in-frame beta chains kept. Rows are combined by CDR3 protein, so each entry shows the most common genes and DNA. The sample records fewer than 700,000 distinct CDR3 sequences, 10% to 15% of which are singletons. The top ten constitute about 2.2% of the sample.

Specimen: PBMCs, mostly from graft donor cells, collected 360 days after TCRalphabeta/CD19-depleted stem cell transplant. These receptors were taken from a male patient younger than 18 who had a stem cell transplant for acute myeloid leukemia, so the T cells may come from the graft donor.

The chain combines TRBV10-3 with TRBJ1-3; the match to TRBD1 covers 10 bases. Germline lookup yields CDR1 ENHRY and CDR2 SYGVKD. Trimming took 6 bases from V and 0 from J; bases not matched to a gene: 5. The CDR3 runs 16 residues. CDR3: CAISQGQGGSGNTIYF. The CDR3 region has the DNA TGTGCCATCAGCCAAGGACAGGGGGGCTCTGGAAACACCATATATTTT.

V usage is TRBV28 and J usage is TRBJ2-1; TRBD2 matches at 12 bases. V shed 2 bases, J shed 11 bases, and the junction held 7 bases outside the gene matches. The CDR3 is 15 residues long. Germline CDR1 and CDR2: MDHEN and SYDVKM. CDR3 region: CASSLRTSGITQQFF. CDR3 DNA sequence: TGTGCCAGCAGTTTAAGGACTAGCGGGATAACCCAGCAGTTCTTC.

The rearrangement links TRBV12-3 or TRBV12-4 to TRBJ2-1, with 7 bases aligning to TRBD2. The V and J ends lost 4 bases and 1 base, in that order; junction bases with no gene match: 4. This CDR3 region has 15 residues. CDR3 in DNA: TGTGCCAGCAGTTCGGAGCGGGGATCCTACAATGAGCAGTTCTTC. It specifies CASSSERGSYNEQFF.

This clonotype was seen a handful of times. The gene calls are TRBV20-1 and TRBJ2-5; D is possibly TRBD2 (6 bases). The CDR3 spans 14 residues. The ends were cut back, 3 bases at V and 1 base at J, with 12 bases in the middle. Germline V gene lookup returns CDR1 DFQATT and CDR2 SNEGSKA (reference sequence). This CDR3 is CSARRRGLQETQYF. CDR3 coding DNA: TGCAGTGCTAGGCGGCGGGGCCTCCAAGAGACCCAGTACTTC.

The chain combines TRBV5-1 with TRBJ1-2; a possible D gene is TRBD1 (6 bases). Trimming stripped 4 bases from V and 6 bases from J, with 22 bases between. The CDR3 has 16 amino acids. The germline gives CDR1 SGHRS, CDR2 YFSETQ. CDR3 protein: CASSPWIQGVGHGYTF. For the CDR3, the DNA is TGCGCCAGCAGCCCTTGGATACAGGGAGTAGGGCATGGCTACACCTTC.

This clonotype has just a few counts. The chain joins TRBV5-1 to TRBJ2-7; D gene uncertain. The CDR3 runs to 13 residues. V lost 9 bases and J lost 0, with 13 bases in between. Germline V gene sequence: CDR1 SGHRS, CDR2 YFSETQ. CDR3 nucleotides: TGCGCCACCTCGACGGGTGCCTCCTACGAGCAGTACTTC. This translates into CATSTGASYEQYF.

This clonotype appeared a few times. The CDR3 loop is CASSLDRGRDGELFF. The CDR3 region has the DNA TGTGCCAGCAGCCTGGACAGGGGGCGTGACGGGGAGCTGTTTTTT. V is TRBV11-3 and J is TRBJ2-2; TRBD1 aligns across 11 bases. CDR3 length equals 15 residues. With V trimmed by 5 bases and J by 7 bases, 6 bases remained unmatched. Germline V gene data show CDR1 as SGHNT and CDR2 as YENEEA.

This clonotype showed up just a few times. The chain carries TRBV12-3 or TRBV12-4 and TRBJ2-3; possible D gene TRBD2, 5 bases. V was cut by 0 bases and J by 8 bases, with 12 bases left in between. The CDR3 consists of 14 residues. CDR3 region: CASSLADPGGTQYF. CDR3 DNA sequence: TGTGCCAGCAGTTTAGCGGACCCCGGAGGTACGCAGTATTTT.

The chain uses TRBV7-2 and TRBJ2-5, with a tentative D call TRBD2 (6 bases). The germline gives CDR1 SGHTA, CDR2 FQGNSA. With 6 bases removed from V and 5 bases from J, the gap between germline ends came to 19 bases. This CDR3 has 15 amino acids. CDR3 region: CASRLGGPYVETQYF. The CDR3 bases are TGTGCCAGCAGGTTGGGGGGACCGTACGTGGAGACCCAGTACTTC.

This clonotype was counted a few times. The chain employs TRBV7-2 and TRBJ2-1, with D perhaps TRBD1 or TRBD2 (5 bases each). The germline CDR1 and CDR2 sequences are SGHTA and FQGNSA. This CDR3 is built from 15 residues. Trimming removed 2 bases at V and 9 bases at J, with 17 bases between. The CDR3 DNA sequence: TGTGCCAGCAGCTTAACGGGGCCCCTTTTCGGTGAGCAGTTCTTC. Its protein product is CASSLTGPLFGEQFF. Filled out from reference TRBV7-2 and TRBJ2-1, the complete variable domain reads GAGVSQSPSNKVTEKGKDVELRCDPISGHTALYWYRQSLGQGLEFLIYFQGNSAPDKSGLPSDRFSAERTGGSVSTLTIQRTQQEDSAVYLCASSLTGPLFGEQFFGPGTRLTVL.

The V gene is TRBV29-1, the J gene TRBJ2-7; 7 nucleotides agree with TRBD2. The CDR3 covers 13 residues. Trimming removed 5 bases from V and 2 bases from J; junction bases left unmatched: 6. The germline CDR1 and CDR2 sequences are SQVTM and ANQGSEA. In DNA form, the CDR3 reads TGCAGCGTTCAAAAGCGGGGCCCCTACGAGCAGTACTTC. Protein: CSVQKRGPYEQYF.

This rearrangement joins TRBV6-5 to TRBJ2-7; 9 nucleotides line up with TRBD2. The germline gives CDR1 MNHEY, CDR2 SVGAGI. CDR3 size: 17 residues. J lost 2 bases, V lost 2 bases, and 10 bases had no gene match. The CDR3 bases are TGTGCCAGCAGTTACCCCAATCCTAGCGGGATGGCCTACGAGCAGTACTTC. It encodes CASSYPNPSGMAYEQYF.

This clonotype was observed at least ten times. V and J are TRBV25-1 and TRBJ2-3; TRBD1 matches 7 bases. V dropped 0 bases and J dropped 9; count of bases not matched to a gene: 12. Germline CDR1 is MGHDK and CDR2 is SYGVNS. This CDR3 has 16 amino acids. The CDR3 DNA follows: TGTGCCAGCAGTGAATATTCGGACAGGAAAAGGGGGACGCAGTATTTT. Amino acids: CASSEYSDRKRGTQYF.

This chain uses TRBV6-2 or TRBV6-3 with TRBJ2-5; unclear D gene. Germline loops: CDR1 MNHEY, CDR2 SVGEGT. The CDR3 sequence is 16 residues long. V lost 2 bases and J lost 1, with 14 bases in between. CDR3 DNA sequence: TGTGCCAGCAGTTACCGAATTAGACAACTCCAAGAGACCCAGTACTTC. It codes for CASSYRIRQLQETQYF.

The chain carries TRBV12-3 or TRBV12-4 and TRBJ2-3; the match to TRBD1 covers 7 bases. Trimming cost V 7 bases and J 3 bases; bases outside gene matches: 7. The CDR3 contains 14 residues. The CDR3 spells CASTPGGPTDTQYF. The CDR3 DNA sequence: TGTGCCAGCACCCCAGGGGGTCCGACAGATACGCAGTATTTT.

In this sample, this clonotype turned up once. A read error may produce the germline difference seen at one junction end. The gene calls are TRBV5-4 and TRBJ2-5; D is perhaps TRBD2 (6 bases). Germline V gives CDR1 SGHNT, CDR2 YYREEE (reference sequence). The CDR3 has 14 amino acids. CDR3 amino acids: CAGSSLGGGETQYF. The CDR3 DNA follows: TGTGCCGGCAGCTCCCTCGGGGGAGGAGAGACCCAGTACTTC. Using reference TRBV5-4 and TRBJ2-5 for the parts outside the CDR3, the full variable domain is ETGVTQSPTHLIKTRGQQVTLRCSSQSGHNTVSWYQQALGQGPQFIFQYYREEENGRGNFPPRFSGLQFPNYSSELNVNALELDDSALYLCAGSSLGGGETQYFGPGTRLLVL.

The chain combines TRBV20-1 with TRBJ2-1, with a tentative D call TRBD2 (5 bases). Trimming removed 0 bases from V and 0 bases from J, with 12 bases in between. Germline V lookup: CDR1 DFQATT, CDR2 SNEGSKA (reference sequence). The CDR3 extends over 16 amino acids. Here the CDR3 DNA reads TGCAGTGCTAGAGATGTCCTAGGGAGCTCCTACAATGAGCAGTTCTTC. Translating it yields CSARDVLGSSYNEQFF.